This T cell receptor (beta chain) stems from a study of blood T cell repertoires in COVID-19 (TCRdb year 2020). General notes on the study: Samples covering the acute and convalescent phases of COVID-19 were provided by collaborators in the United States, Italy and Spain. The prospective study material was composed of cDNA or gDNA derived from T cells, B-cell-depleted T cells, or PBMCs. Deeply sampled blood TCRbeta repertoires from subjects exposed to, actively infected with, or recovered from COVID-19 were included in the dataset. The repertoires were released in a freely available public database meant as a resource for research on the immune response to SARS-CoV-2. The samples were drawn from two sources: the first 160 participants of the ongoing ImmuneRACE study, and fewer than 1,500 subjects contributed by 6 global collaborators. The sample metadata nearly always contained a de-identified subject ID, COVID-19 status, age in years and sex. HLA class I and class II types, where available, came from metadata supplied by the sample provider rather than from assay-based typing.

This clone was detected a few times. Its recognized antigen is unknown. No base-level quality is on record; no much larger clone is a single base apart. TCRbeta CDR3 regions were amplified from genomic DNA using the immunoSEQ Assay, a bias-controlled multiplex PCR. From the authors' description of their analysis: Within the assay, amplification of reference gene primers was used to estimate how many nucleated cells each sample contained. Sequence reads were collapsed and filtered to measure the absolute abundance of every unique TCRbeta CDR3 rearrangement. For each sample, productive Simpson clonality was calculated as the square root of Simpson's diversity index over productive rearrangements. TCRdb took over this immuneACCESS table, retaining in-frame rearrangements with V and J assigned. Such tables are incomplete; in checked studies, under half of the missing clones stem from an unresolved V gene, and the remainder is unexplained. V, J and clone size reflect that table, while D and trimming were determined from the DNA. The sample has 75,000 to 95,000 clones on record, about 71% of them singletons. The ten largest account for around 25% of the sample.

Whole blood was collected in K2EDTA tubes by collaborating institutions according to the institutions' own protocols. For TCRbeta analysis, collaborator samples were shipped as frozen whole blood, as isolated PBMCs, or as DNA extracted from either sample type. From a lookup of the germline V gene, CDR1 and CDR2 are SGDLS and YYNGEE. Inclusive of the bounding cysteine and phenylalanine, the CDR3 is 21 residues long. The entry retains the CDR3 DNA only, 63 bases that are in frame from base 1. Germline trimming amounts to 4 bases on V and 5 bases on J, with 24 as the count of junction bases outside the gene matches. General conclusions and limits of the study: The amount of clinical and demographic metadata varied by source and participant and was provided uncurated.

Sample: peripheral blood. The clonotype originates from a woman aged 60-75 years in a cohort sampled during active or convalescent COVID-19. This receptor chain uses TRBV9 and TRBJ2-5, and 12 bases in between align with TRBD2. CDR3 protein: CASSPGGRGASGGAGRETQYF. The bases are TGTGCCAGCAGCCCCGGAGGAAGGGGTGCTAGCGGGGGGGCCGGTCGTGAGACCCAGTACTTC.